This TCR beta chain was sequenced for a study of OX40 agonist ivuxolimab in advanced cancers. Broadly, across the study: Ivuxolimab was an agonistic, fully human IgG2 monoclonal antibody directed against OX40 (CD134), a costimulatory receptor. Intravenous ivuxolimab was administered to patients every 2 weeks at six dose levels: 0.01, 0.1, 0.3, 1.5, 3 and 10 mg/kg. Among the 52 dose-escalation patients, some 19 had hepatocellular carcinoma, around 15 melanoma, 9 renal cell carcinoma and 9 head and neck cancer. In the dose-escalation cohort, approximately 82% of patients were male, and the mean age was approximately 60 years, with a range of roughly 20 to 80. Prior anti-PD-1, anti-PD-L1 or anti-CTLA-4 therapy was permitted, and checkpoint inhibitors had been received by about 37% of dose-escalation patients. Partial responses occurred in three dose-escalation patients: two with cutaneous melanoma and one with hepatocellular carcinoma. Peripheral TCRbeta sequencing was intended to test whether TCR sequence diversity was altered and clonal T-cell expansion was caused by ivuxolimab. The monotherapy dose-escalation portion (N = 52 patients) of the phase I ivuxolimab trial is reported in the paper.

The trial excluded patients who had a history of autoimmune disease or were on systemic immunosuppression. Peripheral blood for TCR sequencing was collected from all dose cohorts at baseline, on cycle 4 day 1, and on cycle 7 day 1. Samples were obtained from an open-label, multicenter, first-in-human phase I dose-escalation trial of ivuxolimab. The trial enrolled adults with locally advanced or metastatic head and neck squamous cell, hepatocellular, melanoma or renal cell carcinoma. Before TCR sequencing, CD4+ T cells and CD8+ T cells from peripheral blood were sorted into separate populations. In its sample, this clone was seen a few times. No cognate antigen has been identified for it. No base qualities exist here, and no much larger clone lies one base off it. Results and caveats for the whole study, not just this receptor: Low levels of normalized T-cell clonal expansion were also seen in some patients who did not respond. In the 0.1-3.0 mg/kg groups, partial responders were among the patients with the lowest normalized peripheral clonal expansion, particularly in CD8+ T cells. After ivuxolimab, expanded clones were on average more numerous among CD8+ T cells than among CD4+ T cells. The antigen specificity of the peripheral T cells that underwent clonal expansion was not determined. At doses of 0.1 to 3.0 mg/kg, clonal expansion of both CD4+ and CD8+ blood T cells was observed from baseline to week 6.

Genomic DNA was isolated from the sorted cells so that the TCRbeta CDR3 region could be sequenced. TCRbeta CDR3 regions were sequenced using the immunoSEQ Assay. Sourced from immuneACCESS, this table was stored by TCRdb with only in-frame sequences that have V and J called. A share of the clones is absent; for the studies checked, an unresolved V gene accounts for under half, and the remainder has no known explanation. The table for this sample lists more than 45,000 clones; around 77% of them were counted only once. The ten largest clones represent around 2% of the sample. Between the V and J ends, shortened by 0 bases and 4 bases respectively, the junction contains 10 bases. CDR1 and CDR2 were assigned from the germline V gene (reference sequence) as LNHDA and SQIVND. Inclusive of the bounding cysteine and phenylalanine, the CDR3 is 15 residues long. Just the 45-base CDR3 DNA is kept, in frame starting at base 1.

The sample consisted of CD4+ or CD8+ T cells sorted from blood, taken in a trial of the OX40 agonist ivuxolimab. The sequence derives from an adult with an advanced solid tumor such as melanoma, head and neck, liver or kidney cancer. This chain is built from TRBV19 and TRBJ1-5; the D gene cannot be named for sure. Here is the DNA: TGTGCCAGTAGTATAGACAGCGTGTGGAATCAGCCCCAGCATTTT. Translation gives CASSIDSVWNQPQHF.